This is a list of T cell receptor beta chains from one sample in a study of blood T cell repertoires in COVID-19. The method was immunoSEQ multiplex PCR; TCRdb's version includes in-frame clones alone and lacks a portion of them. The sample shows hundreds of thousands of clones, 70% to 85% of them seen only once. Material: peripheral blood. The receptors were gathered from an elderly man with acute or convalescent COVID-19. Both conserved end residues are part of each CDR3. The D gene is left open where the match is weak. Size is omitted from some rows. Given values are once, few, many or a class for expanded clones.

TRBV11-2	TRBJ2-1	once	TRBD2	CASSLVVSGRLWNEQFF	TGTGCCAGCAGCTTAGTGGTTAGCGGGAGGTTATGGAATGAGCAGTTCTTC
TRBV6-5	TRBJ1-2	-	-	CASSYFGDLGGYTF	TGTGCCAGCAGTTACTTTGGGGACTTAGGCGGCTACACCTTC
TRBV6-1	TRBJ2-3	-	-	CASSERTYTDTQYF	TGTGCCAGCAGTGAAAGAACATACACAGATACGCAGTATTTT
TRBV6-5	TRBJ2-1	once	TRBD2	CASSSGRSYNEQFF	TGTGCCAGCAGTAGCGGGAGGAGCTACAATGAGCAGTTCTTC
TRBV18	TRBJ2-3	-	TRBD1	CASSRDRTADTQYF	TGTGCCAGCTCACGGGACAGAACAGCAGATACGCAGTATTTT
TRBV19	TRBJ1-5	-	TRBD1	CASSIDVRGAYSNQPQHF	TGTGCCAGTAGTATAGATGTCAGGGGGGCATATAGCAATCAGCCCCAGCATTTT
TRBV24-1	TRBJ2-7	-	TRBD1	CATSETPGQGGFYEQYF	TGTGCCACCAGTGAAACGCCGGGACAGGGGGGGTTCTACGAGCAGTACTTC
TRBV11-2	TRBJ2-5	once	-	CASSLRSSGLYQETQYF	TGTGCCAGCAGCTTAAGGAGTAGCGGATTGTACCAAGAGACCCAGTACTTC
TRBV19	TRBJ1-2	-	-	CASSIGRLTGGPTRGYTF	TGTGCCAGTAGTATAGGACGCCTTACCGGGGGGCCCACCCGTGGCTACACCTTC
TRBV28	TRBJ2-2	-	-	CASGVGRIAGELFF	TGTGCCAGCGGGGTGGGGAGAATCGCCGGGGAGCTGTTTTTT
TRBV14	TRBJ2-5	-	TRBD1	CASSRDRAVRTQYF	TGTGCCAGCAGCCGGGACAGGGCTGTAAGGACCCAGTACTTC
TRBV10-3	TRBJ1-2	-	-	CAISEMPSSPPTF	TGTGCCATCAGTGAGATGCCCAGTTCTCCCCCCACCTTC
TRBV11-1	TRBJ2-1	-	TRBD1	CASSQGQGLYNEQFF	TGTGCCAGCAGCCAAGGACAGGGCCTCTACAATGAGCAGTTCTTC
TRBV7-9	TRBJ2-1	-	TRBD2	CASSPTSGRHNEQFF	TGTGCCAGCAGCCCCACTAGCGGGAGGCACAATGAGCAGTTCTTC
TRBV20-1	TRBJ1-1	-	-	CSANKITEAFF	TGCAGTGCAAACAAGATCACTGAAGCTTTCTTT
TRBV12-3/TRBV12-4	TRBJ1-2	-	-	CASSLQGYYGYTF	TGTGCCAGCAGTCTACAGGGATACTATGGCTACACCTTC
TRBV7-9	TRBJ1-3	-	TRBD1	CASSFRDRDLGNTIYF	TGTGCCAGCAGCTTCCGGGACAGGGATCTTGGAAACACCATATATTTT
TRBV7-2	TRBJ1-6	-	TRBD1	CASSLRTGAYPLHF	TGTGCCAGCAGCTTACGGACAGGGGCTTATCCCCTCCACTTT
TRBV2	TRBJ1-1	-	-	CASSAVNTEAFF	TGTGCCAGCAGTGCCGTGAACACTGAAGCTTTCTTT
TRBV19	TRBJ1-1	-	-	CASSIASLSGAFF	TGTGCCAGTAGTATCGCGAGTCTATCGGGAGCTTTCTTT
TRBV18	TRBJ1-2	-	-	CASSPPRTAYNYGYTF	TGTGCCAGCTCACCACCCCGGACAGCGTATAACTATGGCTACACCTTC
TRBV7-9	TRBJ1-6	-	-	CASSLQGTMSGSPLHF	TGTGCCAGCAGCTTACAGGGGACAATGTCCGGTTCACCCCTCCACTTT
TRBV12-3/TRBV12-4	TRBJ2-7	-	-	CASSVDRTYEQYF	TGTGCCAGCAGCGTGGACAGAACCTACGAGCAGTACTTC
TRBV19	TRBJ1-2	-	TRBD1	CASSTRDRGVVGYTF	TGTGCCAGTAGTACACGGGACAGGGGTGTAGTTGGCTACACCTTC
TRBV28	TRBJ2-7	-	TRBD1	CASSPGQGREQYF	TGTGCCAGCAGTCCGGGACAGGGGAGGGAGCAGTACTTC
TRBV7-2	TRBJ2-2	few	-	CASSFTMNTGELFF	TGTGCCAGCAGCTTCACAATGAACACCGGGGAGCTGTTTTTT
TRBV27	TRBJ2-6	-	-	CASSFGQPGANVLTF	TGTGCCAGCAGTTTCGGACAGCCTGGGGCCAACGTCCTGACTTTC
TRBV18	TRBJ1-5	-	TRBD1	CASSEDRSYQPQHF	TGTGCCAGCTCTGAGGACAGGAGTTATCAGCCCCAGCATTTT
TRBV3-1/TRBV3-2	TRBJ1-3	-	-	CASKNFEGSGNTIYF	TGTGCCAGCAAAAATTTCGAGGGCTCTGGAAACACCATATATTTT
TRBV6-6	TRBJ2-3	-	TRBD2	CASRQGGGADTQYF	TGTGCCAGCAGGCAGGGCGGGGGGGCCGATACGCAGTATTTT
TRBV18	TRBJ2-2	-	TRBD1	CASSPGTGRGELFF	TGTGCCAGCTCACCCGGGACAGGGAGGGGCGAGCTGTTTTTT
TRBV28	TRBJ2-7	-	-	CASSVLPVEQYF	TGTGCCAGCAGCGTCCTCCCAGTCGAGCAGTACTTC
TRBV5-5	TRBJ2-7	-	TRBD1	CASSTGPGTGGVYEQYF	TGTGCCAGCAGCACGGGCCCCGGGACAGGGGGCGTGTACGAGCAGTACTTC
TRBV5-4	TRBJ2-2	-	TRBD2	CASRRGGSTGELFF	TGTGCCAGCAGACGGGGAGGGAGCACCGGGGAGCTGTTTTTT
TRBV5-1	TRBJ1-2	few	-	CASSPDGGLYGYTF	TGCGCCAGCAGCCCAGATGGCGGACTCTATGGCTACACCTTC
TRBV7-9	TRBJ1-4	-	-	CASSLGRLRENEKLFF	TGTGCCAGCAGCTTAGGGCGCCTGAGGGAAAATGAAAAACTGTTTTTT
TRBV14	TRBJ2-2	-	-	CASSPSRVNTGELFF	TGTGCCAGCAGCCCGTCCAGGGTGAACACCGGGGAGCTGTTTTTT
TRBV5-5	TRBJ2-7	-	TRBD1	CASSPRGDRSSYEQYF	TGTGCCAGCAGCCCGCGTGGGGACAGAAGCTCCTACGAGCAGTACTTC
TRBV30	TRBJ1-5	-	-	CAWSVGQVNQPQHF	TGTGCCTGGAGTGTGGGCCAAGTCAATCAGCCCCAGCATTTT
TRBV6-5	TRBJ1-1	-	-	CASGRRGAEAFF	TGTGCCAGTGGACGGCGGGGCGCTGAAGCTTTCTTT
TRBV29-1	TRBJ2-6	-	-	CSVRESGANVLTF	TGCAGCGTACGGGAGTCTGGGGCCAACGTCCTGACTTTC
TRBV19	TRBJ2-7	-	TRBD1	CASNIGQGGSYEQYF	TGTGCCAGTAATATAGGACAGGGGGGCTCCTACGAGCAGTACTTC
TRBV5-1	TRBJ1-3	-	-	CASSPGGQRNTIYF	TGCGCCAGCAGTCCAGGAGGCCAACGAAACACCATATATTTT
TRBV3-1/TRBV3-2	TRBJ1-3	-	-	CASSQASGNTIYF	TGTGCCAGCAGCCAGGCCTCTGGAAACACCATATATTTT
TRBV5-1	TRBJ2-3	-	-	CASSRGTDTQYF	TGCGCCAGCAGCCGAGGCACAGATACGCAGTATTTT
TRBV19	TRBJ1-5	-	-	CASSIVGGSQPQHF	TGTGCCAGTAGTATAGTTGGAGGGAGTCAGCCCCAGCATTTT